The 8 T cell receptor beta chains in this list originate from one sample, sequenced in a study of beta chain features in type 1 diabetes (dated 2018 in TCRdb). Here is what the overall study found, with its caveats: Type 1 diabetes patients showed a moderate but significant shortening of TCRB CDR3 length in all four CD4+ subsets.

What these receptors recognize is not known. Library preparation used the immunoSEQ multiplex PCR assay. The High Capacity cDNA Reverse Transcription Kit was used to reverse transcribe all of the isolated RNA, meaning that expressed TCRB transcripts were what got sequenced. The table was pulled from immuneACCESS by TCRdb, which kept in-frame rearrangements only. Such tables lose some clones; where checked, under half of the loss comes from unresolved V genes, and the rest has no known cause. The sample profile shows about 190,000 clones; around 7.8% of them were found once. Clones ranked in the top ten supply about 1% of the sample. Specimen: central memory CD4+ T cells from blood. These receptors were taken from a woman between 35 and 50 years old with type 1 diabetes.

This clone was recorded a few times. The chain links TRBV18 to TRBJ2-3; 8 nucleotides match TRBD1. Looked up from germline, CDR1 is KGHSH and CDR2 is LQKENI. The V gene end was trimmed by 5 bases and the J gene end by 3 bases; junction bases not matched to a gene: 13. This CDR3 has 17 residues. The CDR3 region has the DNA TGTGCCAGCTCATCGGACAGGGTAAGGGGTCGGACAGATACGCAGTATTTT. Protein sequence: CASSSDRVRGRTDTQYF.

V is TRBV7-2 and J is TRBJ1-3, with D possibly being TRBD1 (5 bases). V lost 1 base and J lost 4, with 11 bases in between. The germline V gene has CDR1 SGHTA and CDR2 FQGNSA. There are 15 residues in the CDR3. The CDR3 is CASSLGGGTGNTIYF. Here the CDR3 DNA reads TGTGCCAGCAGCTTAGGGGGCGGGACCGGAAACACCATATATTTT.

This clone was seen ten or more times. The chain couples TRBV7-2 to TRBJ2-5; a possible D gene is TRBD2 (5 bases). CDR1 and CDR2 (germline): SGHTA, FQGNSA. This CDR3 comprises 16 residues. V shed 1 base and J shed 4 bases, with 16 bases lying between them. CDR3 nucleotides: TGTGCCAGCAGCTTAGGAGTAGGAGGAAGGCGAGAGACCCAGTACTTC. The encoded protein is CASSLGVGGRRETQYF.

This clone has more than one count but fewer than ten. The chain uses TRBV4-2 and TRBJ2-3, with D possibly matching TRBD2 (6 bases). Trimming took off 7 bases at V and 0 bases at J, with 17 bases between the two ends. Looked up from germline, CDR1 is LGHNA and CDR2 is YNFKEQ. The CDR3 consists of 16 residues. CDR3 in amino acids: CASMMGGKSSTDTQYF. The CDR3 region has the DNA TGTGCCAGCATGATGGGGGGAAAGTCTAGCACAGATACGCAGTATTTT.

The chain is built from TRBV4-3 and TRBJ2-1, with 9 bases aligning to TRBD2. Germline CDR1 and CDR2: LGHNA and YSLEER. The CDR3 is 17 amino acids. With V trimmed by 4 bases and J by 6 bases, 13 bases remained unmatched. CDR3 in DNA: TGCGCCAGCAGCCGGGAAGGGGCAGCGGGAGGTCCCAATGAGCAGTTCTTC. This gives the protein CASSREGAAGGPNEQFF.

The chain recombines TRBV25-1 with TRBJ1-2; D gene ambiguous. The CDR3 spans 10 residues. With 5 bases removed from V and 10 bases from J, the gap between germline ends came to 8 bases. CDR1 is MGHDK, CDR2 SYGVNS, per germline. CDR3 nucleotide sequence: TGTGCCAGCAGTTACACGAACTACACCTTC. It codes for CASSYTNYTF.

This clone was found a few times. J is TRBJ2-2 and V is TRBV7-9; TRBD1 aligns across 10 bases. V shed 1 base and J 7 bases; nucleotides not matched to a gene: 9. This CDR3 comprises 17 residues. Looked up from germline, CDR1 is SEHNR and CDR2 is FQNEAQ (reference sequence). In DNA, the CDR3 is TGTGCCAGCAGCTTAGTTTTCGGGACAGGGGACAGCGGGGAGCTGTTTTTT. Translating gives CASSLVFGTGDSGELFF. Full variable domain (remainder filled in from reference TRBV7-9 and TRBJ2-2): DTGVSQNPRHKITKRGQNVTFRCDPISEHNRLYWYRQTLGQGPEFLTYFQNEAQLEKSRLLSDRFSAERPKGSFSTLEIQRTEQGDSAMYLCASSLVFGTGDSGELFFGEGSRLTVL.

The rearrangement links TRBV6-5 to TRBJ2-5, with TRBD1 matching over 8 bases. The better agreement between TRBJ2-7 and the DNA end casts doubt on the J call. Germline V CDR1 and CDR2: MNHEY, SVGAGI. This CDR3 has 15 residues. The CDR3 DNA sequence: TGTGCCAGCAGCCCCGGACAGGGCGCTACCTACGAGCAGTACTTC. Amino acids: CASSPGQGATYEQYF.